A selection of T cell receptor beta chains follows, all from one sample in a study of identical twins. Using its own MiXCR run on the 5' RACE reads, TCRdb lists one record per CDR3 protein. This sample carries around 960,000 distinct CDR3 sequences, roughly 12% of them seen once, and the ten largest clones take under 2%. This same sample was also taken into another study, of yellow fever vaccine responses in identical twins.

Sequencing used PBMCs. The receptors originated from a woman younger than 35 in good health. Both conserved end residues are part of each CDR3. A D gene is named only where the DNA matches it firmly. The size field is filled for only some rows; it gives once, few, many or a size class.

>many|12|TRBV12-3/TRBV12-4|TRBJ1-2|TRBD1
TGTGCCAGCAGTGGGACAGCAAGTGGCTACACCTTC
CASSGTASGYTF
>few|15|TRBV11-2|TRBJ2-1|TRBD2
TGTGCCAGCCGACGACCCGGACTAGGGAAACTTGAGCAGTTCTTC
CASRRPGLGKLEQFF
>NA|16|TRBV5-4|TRBJ2-1|TRBD2
TGTGCCAGCAGCTTAGGGGGACTAGCGGGGAACAATGAGCAGTTCTTC
CASSLGGLAGNNEQFF
>many|18|TRBV7-8|TRBJ1-2|TRBD1
TGTGCCAGCAGCTTAAGTAGGTTGGACAGGCCCCGGGCCTATGGCTACACCTTC
CASSLSRLDRPRAYGYTF
>NA|13|TRBV6-5|TRBJ2-1|NA
TGTGCCAGCAGTTCCCCTAGATTCGGTGAGCAGTTCTTC
CASSSPRFGEQFF
>many|16|TRBV12-3/TRBV12-4|TRBJ2-4|NA
TGTGCCAGCAGTTTAGCGCCCCCAGCGGGCAAAAACATTCAGTACTTC
CASSLAPPAGKNIQYF
>few|16|TRBV24-1|TRBJ2-1|NA
TGTGCCACCAGTGATTTGCTGACTACAGGGTACAATGAGCAGTTCTTC
CATSDLLTTGYNEQFF
>NA|14|TRBV12-3/TRBV12-4|TRBJ2-4|NA
TGTGCCAGCAGTTTAATCGACAGACAAAACATTCAGTACTTC
CASSLIDRQNIQYF
>few|16|TRBV6-5|TRBJ2-1|NA
TGTGCCAGCAGTTACTCGAGTGCGGGGGCTATGGATGAGCAGTTCTTC
CASSYSSAGAMDEQFF
>NA|18|TRBV13|TRBJ2-5|TRBD2
TGTGCCAGCAGCTGGTTTAGCGGGGGGGCTGGAGCCCAAGAGACCCAGTACTTC
CASSWFSGGAGAQETQYF
>many|14|TRBV11-2|TRBJ2-1|NA
TGTGCCAGCAGCTTCGAAGGAGGGTACAATGAGCAGTTCTTC
CASSFEGGYNEQFF
>NA|16|TRBV4-2|TRBJ2-1|TRBD2
TGTGCCAGCAGCCAATCCTCGCGGGGGGACTACGATGAGCAGTTCTTC
CASSQSSRGDYDEQFF
>NA|15|TRBV6-5|TRBJ1-4|NA
TGTGCCAGCAGTTCCAAACAGGGTTCTAATGAAAAACTGTTTTTT
CASSSKQGSNEKLFF
>many|18|TRBV5-1|TRBJ2-3|NA
TGCGCCAGCAGTCTTACGGCCGGGACACAAACTAGCACAGATACGCAGTATTTT
CASSLTAGTQTSTDTQYF
>many|14|TRBV4-1|TRBJ2-7|NA
TGCGCCAGCAGCCAGAGGATAAGCTCCTACGAGCAGTACTTC
CASSQRISSYEQYF
>NA|11|TRBV6-1|TRBJ1-2|NA
TGTGCCAGCAGCCGGGAATTTGGCTACACCTTC
CASSREFGYTF
>few|15|TRBV2|TRBJ1-5|TRBD1
TGTGCCAGCAGTGACGGACAGGGGGCTGGTCAGCCCCAGCATTTT
CASSDGQGAGQPQHF
>many|16|TRBV12-3/TRBV12-4|TRBJ2-3|NA
TGTGCCAGCAGCCAGGGCTTCCAACGCGTAGGAGATACGCAGTATTTT
CASSQGFQRVGDTQYF
>many|15|TRBV12-3/TRBV12-4|TRBJ2-1|TRBD1
TGTGCCAGCAGTTACCGGGACAGGGGTACCAATGAGCAGTTCTTC
CASSYRDRGTNEQFF
>NA|14|TRBV29-1|TRBJ2-1|NA
TGCAGCGTGGAACAGGTTAGCTCCTACAATGAGCAGTTCTTC
CSVEQVSSYNEQFF
>few|15|TRBV6-1|TRBJ1-2|NA
TGTGCCAGCACGCCGCAGGGGACAAAGAACTATGGCTACACCTTC
CASTPQGTKNYGYTF
>few|13|TRBV4-1|TRBJ1-2|NA
TGCGCCAGCAGCCAAGGTTCCGGGGTTGGCTACACCTTC
CASSQGSGVGYTF
>many|16|TRBV5-1|TRBJ2-1|TRBD2
TGCGCCAGCAGCCCCGGCGGGGGGTTCTCCTACAATGAGCAGTTCTTC
CASSPGGGFSYNEQFF